This TCR beta chain was captured by sequencing in a study of CD8 T cells in ankylosing spondylitis. This clonotype has at least ten counts. Germline assignment: CDR1 MNHEY and CDR2 SVGAGI. The CDR3 is made up of 12 amino acids. Trimming took 10 bases from V and 8 from J, leaving 17 bases between them. Each CDR3 protein is one row after TCRdb ran MiXCR on the 5' RACE reads. This table holds about 260,000 distinct CDR3 sequences, 20% found once. The receptor was derived from a male donor with ankylosing spondylitis or in good health (not recorded which). V and J are TRBV6-5 and TRBJ1-2; D remains ambiguous. Sequenced material: blood, either unsorted or a sorted T cell fraction (not recorded which). CDR3 loop: CATASGVGGYTF. CDR3 DNA sequence: TGTGCCACGGCCAGCGGGGTCGGGGGCTACACCTTC.